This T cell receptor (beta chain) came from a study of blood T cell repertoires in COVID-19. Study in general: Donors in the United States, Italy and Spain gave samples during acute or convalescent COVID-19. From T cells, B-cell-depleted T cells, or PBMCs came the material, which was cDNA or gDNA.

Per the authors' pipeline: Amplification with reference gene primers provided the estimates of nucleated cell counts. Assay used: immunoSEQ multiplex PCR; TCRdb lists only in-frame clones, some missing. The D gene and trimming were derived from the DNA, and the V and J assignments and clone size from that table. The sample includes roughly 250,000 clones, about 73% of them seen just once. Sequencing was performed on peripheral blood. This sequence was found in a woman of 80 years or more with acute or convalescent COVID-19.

DNA of the CDR3: TGTGCCACCAGTGAAACCCGGGAACCCTATACGCAGTATTTT. Residues: CATSETREPYTQYF. The chain employs TRBV24-1 and TRBJ2-3; maybe TRBD2 (5 bases). The germline V gene encodes CDR1 KGHDR and CDR2 SFDVKD. V dropped 4 bases and J dropped 7 bases, with 14 bases sitting between them. The CDR3 has 14 amino acids.